These T cell receptor beta chains were read from a single sample in a study of control samples from healthy donors and cancer patients. Some clones are missing from TCRdb's copy, which holds only in-frame ones; the method was immunoSEQ multiplex PCR. The sample includes 65,000 to 95,000 clones, approximately 90% of them seen just once. Sequencing input: blood. These receptors all stem from a man aged 45 to 65 in good health. Each CDR3 is given with its conserved first and last residue. D genes are given only for firm matches. Some rows have no size entry. The others give once, few or many, or a class for an expanded clone.

clone_size	v_call	j_call	d_call	cdr3_aa	cdr3_nt
NA	TRBV20-1	TRBJ1-6	NA	CSASVGASYNSPLHF	TGCAGTGCTAGTGTGGGGGCGTCCTATAATTCACCCCTCCACTTT
NA	TRBV11-2	TRBJ2-5	NA	CASSDLETQYF	TGTGCCAGCAGCGACTTGGAGACCCAGTACTTC
NA	TRBV6-6	TRBJ1-4	NA	CASSYRANEKLFF	TGTGCCAGCAGTTACAGGGCTAATGAAAAACTGTTTTTT
NA	TRBV11-1	TRBJ2-3	TRBD2	CASSRGGSTDTQYF	TGTGCCAGCAGCCGGGGGGGAAGCACAGATACGCAGTATTTT
NA	TRBV7-7	TRBJ2-2	NA	CASSQGRTVNTGELFF	TGTGCTAGCAGCCAGGGGAGGACAGTGAACACCGGGGAGCTGTTTTTT
NA	TRBV3-1/TRBV3-2	TRBJ2-7	TRBD2	CASSQSFTGGSSYEQYF	TGTGCCAGCAGCCAAAGTTTCACGGGGGGGAGCTCCTACGAGCAGTACTTC
NA	TRBV5-5	TRBJ1-5	TRBD1	CASSRGQASNQPQHF	TGTGCCAGCAGCAGGGGACAGGCTAGCAATCAGCCCCAGCATTTT
NA	TRBV7-3	TRBJ1-1	NA	CASSLRRNTEAFF	TGTGCCAGCAGCTTAAGAAGGAACACTGAAGCTTTCTTT
NA	TRBV6-5	TRBJ2-3	TRBD2	CASSYGTSGDTQYF	TGTGCCAGCAGTTATGGGACTAGCGGAGATACGCAGTATTTT
NA	TRBV9	TRBJ2-3	NA	CASSLFKGTDTQYF	TGTGCCAGCAGCCTCTTTAAGGGGACAGATACGCAGTATTTT
once	TRBV5-6	TRBJ2-7	NA	CASSLRQVTYEQYF	TGTGCCAGCAGCTTGCGACAGGTGACCTACGAGCAGTACTTC
NA	TRBV5-1	TRBJ1-4	TRBD1	CASSMTGGNEKLFF	TGCGCCAGCAGCATGACAGGGGGAAATGAAAAACTGTTTTTT
NA	TRBV4-3	TRBJ1-2	NA	CASSLAWTGNYGYTF	TGCGCCAGCAGCCTTGCTTGGACGGGAAACTATGGCTACACCTTC
NA	TRBV12-5	TRBJ1-5	NA	CASGLGGGKQPQHF	TGTGCTAGTGGTTTGGGGGGGGGAAAACAGCCCCAGCATTTT
few	TRBV4-3	TRBJ1-5	NA	CASSQGWGINQPQHF	TGCGCCAGCAGCCAAGGGTGGGGGATCAATCAGCCCCAGCATTTT
NA	TRBV4-3	TRBJ1-4	NA	CASSQEGATNEKLFF	TGCGCCAGCAGCCAGGAGGGGGCAACTAATGAAAAACTGTTTTTT
NA	TRBV5-1	TRBJ1-4	NA	CASSFGGRAATNEKLFF	TGCGCCAGCAGCTTTGGCGGGAGAGCCGCAACTAATGAAAAACTGTTTTTT
NA	TRBV2	TRBJ1-4	TRBD1	CASRGTGVVEKLFF	TGTGCCAGCAGGGGGACAGGGGTGGTCGAAAAACTGTTTTTT
NA	TRBV7-9	TRBJ2-5	TRBD1	CASSLGRGRGQETQYF	TGTGCCAGCAGCTTAGGCCGTGGCAGGGGGCAAGAGACCCAGTACTTC
NA	TRBV9	TRBJ1-4	NA	CASSARAGQREKLFF	TGTGCCAGCAGCGCCCGGGCAGGCCAGAGGGAAAAACTGTTTTTT
NA	TRBV15	TRBJ1-2	TRBD1	CATSRDGTGEYGYTF	TGTGCCACCAGCAGAGACGGGACAGGGGAGTATGGCTACACCTTC
NA	TRBV4-2	TRBJ2-1	TRBD2	CASSQGETSAYNEQFF	TGTGCCAGCAGCCAAGGGGAGACTAGCGCCTACAATGAGCAGTTCTTC
NA	TRBV19	TRBJ1-1	NA	CASSTAGVGTEAFF	TGTGCCAGTAGTACCGCGGGGGTGGGCACTGAAGCTTTCTTT
NA	TRBV7-2	TRBJ1-6	TRBD1	CASSLRDREGSPLHF	TGTGCCAGCAGCTTAAGGGACAGGGAAGGATCACCCCTCCACTTT
NA	TRBV24-1	TRBJ1-1	NA	CATSDPVKNTEAFF	TGTGCCACCAGTGACCCCGTTAAGAACACTGAAGCTTTCTTT
NA	TRBV5-4	TRBJ2-1	TRBD1	CASSHDRGYNEQFF	TGTGCCAGCAGTCACGACAGGGGCTACAATGAGCAGTTCTTC
NA	TRBV6-5	TRBJ2-5	NA	CASSYFSDRKETQYF	TGTGCCAGCAGTTACTTTTCGGACAGAAAAGAGACCCAGTACTTC
NA	TRBV18	TRBJ1-6	NA	CASSPQSTGVSSYNSPLHF	TGTGCCAGCTCACCACAGAGTACAGGCGTGAGCTCCTATAATTCACCCCTCCACTTT
NA	TRBV6-6	TRBJ1-6	TRBD1	CASSSPGQGAYSPLHF	TGTGCCAGCAGTTCGCCGGGACAGGGGGCGTATTCACCCCTCCACTTT
NA	TRBV3-1/TRBV3-2	TRBJ2-1	NA	CASSQVEFEQFF	TGTGCCAGCAGCCAAGTTGAGTTTGAGCAGTTCTTC
once	TRBV6-1	TRBJ1-1	NA	CASSSNRNTEAFF	TGTGCCAGCAGTTCTAACAGGAACACTGAAGCTTTCTTT
NA	TRBV5-5	TRBJ1-1	NA	CASSLKIMNTEAFF	TGTGCCAGCAGCTTGAAAATCATGAACACTGAAGCTTTCTTT
NA	TRBV12-5	TRBJ1-5	TRBD1	CATTGAERIQPQHF	TGTGCAACAACAGGGGCCGAAAGAATACAGCCCCAGCATTTT
NA	TRBV6-1	TRBJ1-1	NA	CASSEASWSTEAFF	TGTGCCAGCAGTGAAGCGAGTTGGAGCACTGAAGCTTTCTTT
few	TRBV9	TRBJ2-2	NA	CASSVVEDGELFF	TGTGCCAGCAGCGTAGTAGAGGACGGGGAGCTGTTTTTT
NA	TRBV5-1	TRBJ2-2	NA	CASRGQLNTGELFF	TGCGCCAGCAGGGGACAATTAAACACCGGGGAGCTGTTTTTT
once	TRBV10-1	TRBJ2-7	TRBD1	CASSWVPSRDRATYEQYF	TGCGCCAGCAGTTGGGTCCCCTCCCGGGACAGGGCCACCTACGAGCAGTACTTC
NA	TRBV10-3	TRBJ2-2	TRBD2	CAHGLAGDGELFF	TGTGCCCACGGACTAGCGGGAGACGGGGAGCTGTTTTTT
NA	TRBV3-1/TRBV3-2	TRBJ2-7	NA	CASSQEGLDREQYF	TGTGCCAGCAGCCAAGAAGGGCTAGACCGGGAGCAGTACTTC
once	TRBV5-8	TRBJ2-3	TRBD1	CASSWGTGWSGTDTQYF	TGTGCCAGCAGCTGGGGGACAGGTTGGTCAGGCACAGATACGCAGTATTTT